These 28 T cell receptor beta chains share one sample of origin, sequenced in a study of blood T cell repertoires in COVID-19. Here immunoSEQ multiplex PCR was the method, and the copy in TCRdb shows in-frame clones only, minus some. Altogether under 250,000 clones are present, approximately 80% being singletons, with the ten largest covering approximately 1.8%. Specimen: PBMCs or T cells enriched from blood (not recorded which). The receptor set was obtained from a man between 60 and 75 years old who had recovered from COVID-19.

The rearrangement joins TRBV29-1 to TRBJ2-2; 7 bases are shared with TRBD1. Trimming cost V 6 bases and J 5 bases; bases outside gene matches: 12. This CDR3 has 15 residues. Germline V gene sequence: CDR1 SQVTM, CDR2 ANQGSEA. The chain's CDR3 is CSVGLGQVWTGELFF. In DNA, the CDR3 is TGCAGCGTGGGGCTCGGACAGGTGTGGACCGGGGAGCTGTTTTTT.

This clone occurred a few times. CDR3 sequence (DNA): TGTGCCAGCTCACCCGGGACAGGGGCTGGGGCCAACGTCCTGACTTTC. It encodes CASSPGTGAGANVLTF. V gene TRBV18 combines with J gene TRBJ2-6, with 10 nucleotides matching TRBD1. The CDR3 is made up of 16 amino acids. Germline V CDR1 and CDR2: KGHSH, LQKENI. After removal of 3 bases from V and 2 bases from J, the junction contained 1 base not matched to a gene.

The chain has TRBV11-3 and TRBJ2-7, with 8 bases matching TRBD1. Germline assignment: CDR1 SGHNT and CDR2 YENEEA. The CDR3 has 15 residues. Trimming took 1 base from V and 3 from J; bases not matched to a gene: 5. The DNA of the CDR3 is TGTGCCAGCAGCTTAGGGACAGGGTCCTTCTACGAGCAGTACTTC. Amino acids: CASSLGTGSFYEQYF.

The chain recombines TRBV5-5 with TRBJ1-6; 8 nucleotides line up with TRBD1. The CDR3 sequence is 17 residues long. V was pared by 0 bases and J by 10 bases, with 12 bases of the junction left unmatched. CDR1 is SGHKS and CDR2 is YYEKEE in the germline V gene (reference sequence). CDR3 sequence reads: CASSLGPAGGAGSPLHF. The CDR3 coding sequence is TGTGCCAGCAGCTTGGGACCGGCAGGGGGCGCGGGGTCACCCCTCCACTTT.

CDR3 protein: CASSLIGNMNTEAFF. Here the CDR3 DNA reads TGCGCCAGCAGCTTGATCGGGAACATGAACACTGAAGCTTTCTTT. V gene TRBV5-1 combines with J gene TRBJ1-1; D is undetermined. CDR3 size: 15 residues. V was pared by 1 base and J by 0 bases, with 10 bases between. CDR1 is SGHRS, CDR2 YFSETQ, per germline.

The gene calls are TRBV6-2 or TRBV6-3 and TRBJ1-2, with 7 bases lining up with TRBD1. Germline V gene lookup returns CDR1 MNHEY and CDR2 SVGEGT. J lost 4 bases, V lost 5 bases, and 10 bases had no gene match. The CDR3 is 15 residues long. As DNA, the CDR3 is TGTGCCAGCAGTGATCTGACAGGGATTATCTATGGCTACACCTTC. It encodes CASSDLTGIIYGYTF.

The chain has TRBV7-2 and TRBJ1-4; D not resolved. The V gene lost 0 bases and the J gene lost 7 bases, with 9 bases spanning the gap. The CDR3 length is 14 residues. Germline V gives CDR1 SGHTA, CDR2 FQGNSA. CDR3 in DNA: TGTGCCAGCAGCTTAGCAGGACGGGGTGAAAAACTGTTTTTT. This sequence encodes CASSLAGRGEKLFF. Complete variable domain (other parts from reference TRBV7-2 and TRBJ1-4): GAGVSQSPSNKVTEKGKDVELRCDPISGHTALYWYRQSLGQGLEFLIYFQGNSAPDKSGLPSDRFSAERTGGSVSTLTIQRTQQEDSAVYLCASSLAGRGEKLFFGSGTQLSVL.

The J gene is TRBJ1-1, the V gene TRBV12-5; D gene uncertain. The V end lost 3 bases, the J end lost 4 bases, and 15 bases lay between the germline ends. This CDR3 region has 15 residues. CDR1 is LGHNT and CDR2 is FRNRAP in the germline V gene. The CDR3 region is CASGFTIGGSTEAFF. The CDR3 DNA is TGTGCTAGTGGTTTTACGATTGGAGGGAGCACTGAAGCTTTCTTT.

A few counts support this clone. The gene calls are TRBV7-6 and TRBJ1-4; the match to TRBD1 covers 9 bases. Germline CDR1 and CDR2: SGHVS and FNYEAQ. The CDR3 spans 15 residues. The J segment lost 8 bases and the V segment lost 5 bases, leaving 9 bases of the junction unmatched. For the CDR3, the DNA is TGTGCCAGCAGCAGGTCCGGGACAGGGACAGAAAAACTGTTTTTT. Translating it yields CASSRSGTGTEKLFF.

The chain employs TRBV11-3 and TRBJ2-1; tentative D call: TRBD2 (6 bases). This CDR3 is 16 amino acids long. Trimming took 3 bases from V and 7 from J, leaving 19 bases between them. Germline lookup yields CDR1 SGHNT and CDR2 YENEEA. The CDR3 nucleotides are TGTGCCAGCAGCTTGTTTTGGGGAGGTACGCGGAATGAGCAGTTCTTC. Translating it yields CASSLFWGGTRNEQFF.

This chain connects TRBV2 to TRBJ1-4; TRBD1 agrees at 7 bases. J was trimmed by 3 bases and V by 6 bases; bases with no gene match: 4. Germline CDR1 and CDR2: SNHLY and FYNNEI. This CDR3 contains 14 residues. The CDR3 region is CASRKGAANEKLFF. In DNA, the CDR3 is TGTGCCAGCAGGAAGGGGGCGGCTAATGAAAAACTGTTTTTT.

CDR3 residues: CSVEAEEAYGYTF. The CDR3 DNA reads as TGCAGCGTTGAAGCCGAGGAAGCCTATGGCTACACCTTC. The chain combines TRBV29-1 with TRBJ1-2; no clear D. CDR3 length equals 13 residues. Trimming removed 1 base from V and 4 bases from J, with 10 bases in between. CDR1 is SQVTM, CDR2 ANQGSEA, per germline.

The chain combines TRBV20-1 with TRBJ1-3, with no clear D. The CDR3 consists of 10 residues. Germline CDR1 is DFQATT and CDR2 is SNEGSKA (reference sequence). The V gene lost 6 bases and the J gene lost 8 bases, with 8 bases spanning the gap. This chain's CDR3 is CSARGDTIYF. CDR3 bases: TGCAGTGCCCGGGGTGACACCATATATTTT.

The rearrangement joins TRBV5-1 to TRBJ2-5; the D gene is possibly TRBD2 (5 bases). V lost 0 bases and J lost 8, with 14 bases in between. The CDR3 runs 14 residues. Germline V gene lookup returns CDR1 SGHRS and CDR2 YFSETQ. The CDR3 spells CASSLDPELGTQYF. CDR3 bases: TGCGCCAGCAGCTTGGACCCCGAACTAGGAACCCAGTACTTC. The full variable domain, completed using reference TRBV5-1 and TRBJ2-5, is KAGVTQTPRYLIKTRGQQVTLSCSPISGHRSVSWYQQTPGQGLQFLFEYFSETQRNKGNFPGRFSGRQFSNSRSEMNVSTLELGDSALYLCASSLDPELGTQYFGPGTRLLVL.

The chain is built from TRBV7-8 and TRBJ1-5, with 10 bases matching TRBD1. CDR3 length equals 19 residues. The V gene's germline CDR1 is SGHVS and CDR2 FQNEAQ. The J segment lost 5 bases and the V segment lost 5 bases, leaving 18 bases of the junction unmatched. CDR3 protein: CASSLAVYLGQGFHQPQHF. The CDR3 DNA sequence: TGTGCCAGCAGCCTCGCCGTATATCTGGGACAGGGGTTTCATCAGCCCCAGCATTTT.

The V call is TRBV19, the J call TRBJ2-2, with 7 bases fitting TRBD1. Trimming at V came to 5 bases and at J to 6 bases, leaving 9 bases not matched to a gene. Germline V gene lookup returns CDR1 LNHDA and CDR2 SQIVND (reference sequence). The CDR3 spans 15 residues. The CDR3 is CASSPRQGYPGELFF. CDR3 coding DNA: TGTGCCAGTAGTCCCCGACAGGGTTACCCCGGGGAGCTGTTTTTT.

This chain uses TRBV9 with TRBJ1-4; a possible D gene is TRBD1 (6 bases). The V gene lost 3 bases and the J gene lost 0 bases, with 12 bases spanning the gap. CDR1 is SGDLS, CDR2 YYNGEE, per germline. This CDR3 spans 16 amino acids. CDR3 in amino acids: CASSARDITTNEKLFF. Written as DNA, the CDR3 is TGTGCCAGCAGCGCACGGGACATAACAACTAATGAAAAACTGTTTTTT.

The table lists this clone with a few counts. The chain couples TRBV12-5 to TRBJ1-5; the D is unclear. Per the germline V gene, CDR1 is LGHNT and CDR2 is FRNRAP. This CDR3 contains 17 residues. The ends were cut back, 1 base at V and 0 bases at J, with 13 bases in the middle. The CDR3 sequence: CASGLAGFLNSNQPQHF. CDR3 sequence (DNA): TGTGCTAGTGGTTTGGCCGGGTTCCTGAATAGCAATCAGCCCCAGCATTTT.

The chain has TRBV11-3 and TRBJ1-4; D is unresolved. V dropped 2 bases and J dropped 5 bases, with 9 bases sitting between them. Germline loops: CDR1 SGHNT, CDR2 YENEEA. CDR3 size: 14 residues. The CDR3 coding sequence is TGTGCCAGCAGCTTACAACCGACAAATGAAAAACTGTTTTTT. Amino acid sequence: CASSLQPTNEKLFF.

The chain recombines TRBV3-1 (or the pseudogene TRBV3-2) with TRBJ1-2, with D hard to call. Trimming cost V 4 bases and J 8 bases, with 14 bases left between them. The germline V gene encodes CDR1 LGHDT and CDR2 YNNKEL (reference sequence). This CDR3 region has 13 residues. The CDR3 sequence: CASSRTEGRGYTF. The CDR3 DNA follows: TGTGCCAGCAGCCGAACAGAGGGTCGGGGCTACACCTTC.

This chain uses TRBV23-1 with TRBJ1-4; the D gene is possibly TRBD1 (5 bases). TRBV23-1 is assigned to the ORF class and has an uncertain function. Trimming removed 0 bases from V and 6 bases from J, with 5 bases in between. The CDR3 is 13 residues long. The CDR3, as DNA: TGCGCCAGCAGTCAATCCAGGGATGAAAAACTGTTTTTT. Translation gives CASSQSRDEKLFF.

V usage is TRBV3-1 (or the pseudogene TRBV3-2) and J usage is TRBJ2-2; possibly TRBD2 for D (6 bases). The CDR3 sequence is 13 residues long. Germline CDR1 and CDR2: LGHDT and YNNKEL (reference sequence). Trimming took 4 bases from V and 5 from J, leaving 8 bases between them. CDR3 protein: CASSPTRTGELFF. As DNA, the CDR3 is TGTGCCAGCAGCCCGACTAGGACCGGGGAGCTGTTTTTT.

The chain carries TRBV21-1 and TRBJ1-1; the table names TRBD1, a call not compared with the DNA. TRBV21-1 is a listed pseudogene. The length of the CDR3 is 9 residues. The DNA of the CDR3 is TGTGCTATGCCAGGGGAGACTCTCTTT. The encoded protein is CAMPGETLF.

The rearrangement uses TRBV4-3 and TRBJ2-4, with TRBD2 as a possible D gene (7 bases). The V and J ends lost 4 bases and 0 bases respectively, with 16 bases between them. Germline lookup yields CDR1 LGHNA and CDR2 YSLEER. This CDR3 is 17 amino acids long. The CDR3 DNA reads TGCGCCAGCAGCCGCGTTGGCGGGGGCCTAGCCAAAAACATTCAGTACTTC. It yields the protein CASSRVGGGLAKNIQYF.

The CDR3 nucleotides read TGTGCCAGCAGCCGGGGACAGCGATACGAGCAGTACTTC. It codes for CASSRGQRYEQYF. The rearrangement links TRBV7-2 to TRBJ2-7; 7 bases fit TRBD1. Looked up from germline, CDR1 is SGHTA and CDR2 is FQGNSA. V lost 5 bases and J lost 4; bases outside the gene matches: 5. The CDR3 length is 13 residues. Filled out from reference TRBV7-2 and TRBJ2-7, the complete variable domain reads GAGVSQSPSNKVTEKGKDVELRCDPISGHTALYWYRQSLGQGLEFLIYFQGNSAPDKSGLPSDRFSAERTGGSVSTLTIQRTQQEDSAVYLCASSRGQRYEQYFGPGTRLTVT.

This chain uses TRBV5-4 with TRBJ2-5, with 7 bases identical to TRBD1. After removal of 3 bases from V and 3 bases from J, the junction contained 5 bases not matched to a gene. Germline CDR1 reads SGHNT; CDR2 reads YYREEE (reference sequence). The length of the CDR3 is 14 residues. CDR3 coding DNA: TGTGCCAGCAGCTCAACCGGACAGGAAGAGACCCAGTACTTC. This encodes CASSSTGQEETQYF. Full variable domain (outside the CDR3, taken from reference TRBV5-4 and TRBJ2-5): ETGVTQSPTHLIKTRGQQVTLRCSSQSGHNTVSWYQQALGQGPQFIFQYYREEENGRGNFPPRFSGLQFPNYSSELNVNALELDDSALYLCASSSTGQEETQYFGPGTRLLVL.

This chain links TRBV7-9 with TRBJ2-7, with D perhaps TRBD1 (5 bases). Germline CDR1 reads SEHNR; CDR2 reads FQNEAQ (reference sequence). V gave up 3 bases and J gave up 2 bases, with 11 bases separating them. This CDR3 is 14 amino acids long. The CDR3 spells CASSFRDQTYEQYF. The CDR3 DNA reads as TGTGCCAGCAGCTTCAGGGATCAGACCTACGAGCAGTACTTC.

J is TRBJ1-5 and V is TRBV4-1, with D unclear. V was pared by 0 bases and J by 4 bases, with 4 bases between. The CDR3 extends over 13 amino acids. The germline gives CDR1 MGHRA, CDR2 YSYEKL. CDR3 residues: CASSQESNQPQHF. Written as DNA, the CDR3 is TGCGCCAGCAGCCAAGAATCGAATCAGCCCCAGCATTTT.